The rows below give T cell receptor beta chains drawn from one sample of a study of sequential checkpoint blockade in melanoma. Some clones are missing from TCRdb's copy, which holds only in-frame ones; the method was immunoSEQ multiplex PCR. The sample shows about 4,900 clones, around 33% of them seen only once. Sequences were derived from tumor tissue (inferred from file names), sampled from a patient given nivolumab and ipilimumab in sequence. The source of these receptors is a human donor with melanoma. The CDR3 runs from the conserved cysteine through the conserved F or W. Each record gives: clone size, D gene, J gene, V gene, CDR3 protein, CDR3 DNA. D genes are given only for firm matches. Clone sizes are given selectively: once, few, many, or a class where the clone is expanded.

size: -
D: TRBD1
J: TRBJ2-3
V: TRBV18
CDR3: CASSSTGTGGPDTQYF
DNA: TGTGCCAGCTCATCTACCGGGACAGGGGGCCCAGATACGCAGTATTTT

size: few
D: TRBD2
J: TRBJ2-7
V: TRBV4-1
CDR3: CASSPLAGSSYEQYF
DNA: TGCGCCAGCAGCCCCTTAGCGGGAAGCTCCTACGAGCAGTACTTC

size: few
D: TRBD2
J: TRBJ2-2
V: TRBV28
CDR3: CASNVAGAGTGELFF
DNA: TGTGCCAGCAACGTAGCGGGAGCGGGGACCGGGGAGCTGTTTTTT

size: few
D: TRBD2
J: TRBJ2-7
V: TRBV11-3
CDR3: CASSETSGGYEQYF
DNA: TGTGCCAGCAGCGAGACTAGCGGCGGCTACGAGCAGTACTTC

size: -
D: -
J: TRBJ2-1
V: TRBV7-8
CDR3: CASSAGTPVGQFF
DNA: TGTGCCAGCAGCGCCGGGACTCCCGTGGGGCAGTTCTTC

size: few
D: -
J: TRBJ1-1
V: TRBV6-8
CDR3: CASSRGDTSATEAFF
DNA: TGTGCCAGCAGTAGGGGAGACACCTCGGCAACTGAAGCTTTCTTT

size: -
D: TRBD2
J: TRBJ2-7
V: TRBV19
CDR3: CASSLGEGYEQYF
DNA: TGTGCCAGTAGCCTAGGGGAGGGGTACGAGCAGTACTTC

size: few
D: -
J: TRBJ1-1
V: TRBV6-8
CDR3: CASTITAYTEAFF
DNA: TGTGCCAGCACGATCACGGCTTACACTGAAGCTTTCTTT

size: -
D: -
J: TRBJ2-7
V: TRBV29-1
CDR3: CSVVLTPQAPYEQYF
DNA: TGCAGCGTTGTCCTCACCCCCCAGGCCCCCTACGAGCAGTACTTC

size: few
D: TRBD2
J: TRBJ2-5
V: TRBV4-1
CDR3: CASSQGRAGTSQETQYF
DNA: TGCGCCAGCAGCCAAGGGCGTGCAGGGACTAGCCAAGAGACCCAGTACTTC

size: -
D: TRBD2
J: TRBJ2-7
V: TRBV28
CDR3: CASSSSLAGKLLEQYF
DNA: TGTGCCAGCAGTTCGTCACTAGCGGGAAAGCTTCTCGAGCAGTACTTC

size: medium-sized
D: TRBD1
J: TRBJ1-1
V: TRBV11-3
CDR3: CASSRNTGGTEAFF
DNA: TGTGCCAGCAGCCGGAATACAGGGGGCACTGAAGCTTTCTTT

size: few
D: -
J: TRBJ2-7
V: TRBV11-3
CDR3: CASSLDRVSIHEQYF
DNA: TGTGCCAGCAGCTTAGACCGCGTATCCATCCACGAGCAGTACTTC

size: -
D: TRBD2
J: TRBJ2-7
V: TRBV5-1
CDR3: CASSRSGTTYEQYF
DNA: TGCGCCAGCAGTCGGAGCGGGACCACCTACGAGCAGTACTTC